Listed below are T cell receptor beta chains from one sample, sequenced in a study of T cells in Graves' hyperthyroidism and ophthalmopathy. TCRdb ran MiXCR on the multiplex PCR reads and lists one entry per CDR3 protein. This repertoire shows some 760,000 distinct CDR3 sequences, 11% to 15% found once; its top ten account for 10% to 13%. The sequenced sample consisted of blood. Every receptor here comes from a woman under 30 with Graves' hyperthyroidism. Each CDR3 is given with its conserved first and last residue. Fields, in order: V gene, J gene, D gene, clone size, CDR3 protein, CDR3 DNA. A D gene is named only where the DNA matches it firmly. Size is stated for part of the rows, as once, few or many counts, or as a class when the clone is expanded.

TRBV5-8	TRBJ1-5	-	many	CASSRGGAEQPQHF	TGTGCCAGCAGCCGGGGGGGGGCTGAGCAGCCCCAGCATTTT
TRBV20-1	TRBJ1-2	-	-	CSAKTGLIDGYTF	TGCAGTGCTAAAACAGGGTTGATCGATGGCTACACCTTC
TRBV5-1	TRBJ2-7	TRBD2	-	CASSPGTTLPGGVYEQYF	TGCGCCAGCAGCCCCGGGACTACTCTCCCTGGGGGGGTCTACGAGCAGTACTTC
TRBV5-6	TRBJ2-1	TRBD2	few	CASSLELSVGREGRNEQFF	TGTGCCAGCAGCTTGGAGCTGAGCGTCGGGCGGGAGGGGAGGAATGAGCAGTTCTTC
TRBV13	TRBJ2-1	TRBD2	-	CASSLGTSGGTYNEQFF	TGTGCCAGCAGCTTAGGGACTAGCGGGGGGACCTACAATGAGCAGTTCTTC
TRBV5-4	TRBJ1-2	-	-	CASGLQQYGYTF	TGTGCCAGCGGCCTCCAGCAGTATGGCTACACCTTC
TRBV20-1	TRBJ2-3	TRBD1	many	CSARLTGEGTDTQYF	TGCAGTGCTAGACTGACAGGGGAGGGCACAGATACGCAGTATTTT
TRBV28	TRBJ1-2	-	few	CASSLQRTLYTF	TGTGCCAGCAGTTTACAACGGACATTGTACACCTTC
TRBV6-1	TRBJ1-5	-	few	CASSFLMNQPQHF	TGTGCCAGCAGTTTCCTCATGAATCAGCCCCAGCATTTT
TRBV20-1	TRBJ2-3	TRBD2	many	CSASAGGSTDTQYF	TGCAGTGCTAGTGCGGGAGGGAGCACAGATACGCAGTATTTT
TRBV30	TRBJ2-1	TRBD2	many	CAWSRGTSGSYNEQFF	TGTGCCTGGAGTAGAGGGACTAGCGGGTCCTACAATGAGCAGTTCTTC
TRBV15	TRBJ1-4	-	few	CATSKTFVHRDKGNNEKLFF	TGTGCCACCAGCAAGACATTTGTGCATCGGGACAAAGGGAATAATGAAAAACTGTTTTTT
TRBV29-1	TRBJ2-1	-	-	CSAVRDNEQFF	TGCAGCGCGGTCAGGGACAATGAGCAGTTCTTC
TRBV2	TRBJ2-2	TRBD1	many	CASSGQGATTGELFF	TGTGCCAGCAGTGGTCAGGGGGCTACCACCGGGGAGCTGTTTTTT
TRBV7-9	TRBJ2-5	TRBD1	many	CASSVRQGGETQYF	TGTGCCAGCAGCGTACGACAGGGCGGGGAGACCCAGTACTTC
TRBV4-3	TRBJ2-7	-	-	CASSQEKGIGYEQYF	TGCGCCAGCAGCCAAGAGAAGGGAATCGGCTACGAGCAGTACTTC
TRBV20-1	TRBJ2-7	-	-	CSARDRGSCEQYF	TGCAGTGCTAGAGATCGGGGGTCCTGCGAGCAGTACTTC
TRBV7-3	TRBJ2-5	-	many	CASSLAGGRETQYF	TGTGCCAGCAGCTTAGCCGGGGGGCGAGAGACCCAGTACTTC
TRBV3-1	TRBJ2-3	-	many	CASSQGDTQYF	TGTGCCAGCAGCCAAGGGGATACGCAGTATTTT
TRBV6-1	TRBJ1-5	TRBD1	few	CASSEWGQSGNQPQHF	TGTGCCAGCAGTGAATGGGGACAGTCGGGCAATCAGCCCCAGCATTTT
TRBV27	TRBJ2-1	TRBD2	many	CASKTSGSYNEQFF	TGTGCCAGCAAAACTAGCGGCTCCTACAATGAGCAGTTCTTC
TRBV5-1	TRBJ1-5	-	-	CASSLESFNQPQHF	TGCGCCAGCAGCTTGGAGTCTTTCAATCAGCCCCAGCATTTT
TRBV3-1	TRBJ2-5	-	few	CASSQDRSQGKRYF	TGTGCCAGCAGCCAAGACAGGTCCCAGGGGAAACGGTACTTC
TRBV7-9	TRBJ2-3	-	many	CASSSDQGADTQYF	TGTGCCAGCAGCTCCGACCAGGGCGCAGATACGCAGTATTTT
TRBV28	TRBJ2-5	TRBD1	many	CASSSPRGRGETQYF	TGTGCCAGCAGTTCCCCCAGGGGCAGGGGGGAGACCCAGTACTTC
TRBV18	TRBJ2-5	-	many	CASSPMGETQYF	TGTGCCAGCTCACCAATGGGAGAGACCCAGTACTTC
TRBV19	TRBJ1-1	-	-	CVSSFGGANTEAFF	TGTGTCAGTAGTTTTGGGGGCGCAAACACTGAAGCTTTCTTT
TRBV6-5	TRBJ2-7	-	many	CASSYGGTLSYEQYF	TGTGCCAGCAGTTACGGGGGGACACTCTCCTACGAGCAGTACTTC
TRBV20-1	TRBJ2-7	-	many	CSARHPLGEQYF	TGCAGTGCTAGGCACCCGTTGGGGGAGCAGTACTTC
TRBV28	TRBJ1-3	-	-	CASAGTRGSYSGNTIYF	TGTGCCAGCGCGGGGACAAGGGGATCCTACTCTGGAAACACCATATATTTT
TRBV4-2	TRBJ1-5	-	-	CASSLDVGSPMTPQHF	TGTGCCAGCAGCCTCGACGTCGGAAGTCCCATGACGCCCCAGCATTTT
TRBV30	TRBJ2-2	-	many	CAWKGLQHTGELFF	TGTGCCTGGAAGGGGCTTCAGCACACCGGGGAGCTGTTTTTT
TRBV7-2	TRBJ1-5	-	many	CASSARPGGNQPQHF	TGTGCCAGCAGCGCCCGACCCGGAGGCAATCAGCCCCAGCATTTT
TRBV5-1	TRBJ2-5	-	-	CASSPTQGSKLQETQYF	TGCGCCAGCAGCCCCACCCAGGGGTCTAAACTCCAAGAGACCCAGTACTTC
TRBV3-1	TRBJ2-7	-	-	CASSQEVRGYEQYF	TGTGCCAGCAGCCAAGAAGTGCGAGGCTACGAGCAGTACTTC
TRBV3-1	TRBJ1-1	-	many	CASSQAIRAGGTEAFF	TGTGCCAGCAGCCAAGCCATCAGAGCCGGGGGGACTGAAGCTTTCTTT
TRBV7-9	TRBJ2-2	TRBD1	few	CASDDRGDTGELFF	TGTGCCAGCGACGACAGGGGGGACACCGGGGAGCTGTTTTTT
TRBV18	TRBJ2-2	-	many	CASSPSAQPTGELFF	TGTGCCAGCTCACCGAGTGCGCAGCCCACCGGGGAGCTGTTTTTT
TRBV9	TRBJ1-3	TRBD1	many	CASSVGTGAGNTIYF	TGTGCCAGCAGCGTGGGGACAGGGGCTGGAAACACCATATATTTT
TRBV6-5	TRBJ1-1	TRBD1	-	CASSWGQGPLNTEAFF	TGTGCCAGCAGTTGGGGACAGGGGCCATTGAACACTGAAGCTTTCTTT
TRBV4-3	TRBJ2-1	-	many	CASSQVWENEQFF	TGCGCCAGCAGCCAAGTCTGGGAGAATGAGCAGTTCTTC
TRBV5-1	TRBJ2-3	TRBD1	few	CASSTRTGGRADTQYF	TGCGCCAGCAGCACCCGGACAGGGGGCCGGGCAGATACGCAGTATTTT
TRBV5-4	TRBJ2-1	-	-	CASSFFPFGNEQFF	TGTGCCAGCAGCTTCTTTCCTTTCGGTAATGAGCAGTTCTTC
TRBV18	TRBJ1-1	TRBD1	many	CASSPRDSRPGTEAFF	TGTGCCAGCTCACCCCGGGACAGCCGTCCAGGAACAGAAGCTTTCTTT
TRBV11-2	TRBJ1-5	-	many	CASSFRAGPNQPQHF	TGTGCCAGCAGCTTCAGGGCAGGGCCCAATCAGCCCCAGCATTTT
TRBV29-1	TRBJ1-1	-	few	CSVNRMNTEAFF	TGCAGTGTTAACAGAATGAACACTGAAGCTTTCTTT
TRBV5-1	TRBJ2-1	TRBD2	many	CASSLYASGRINEQFF	TGCGCCAGCAGCTTGTACGCTAGCGGGAGGATCAATGAGCAGTTCTTC
TRBV28	TRBJ2-5	TRBD2	many	CASSLYRRGGGGETQYF	TGTGCCAGCAGTTTATATCGCCGGGGGGGGGGCGGAGAGACCCAGTACTTC
TRBV6-1	TRBJ2-1	-	few	CASSPGPGEQFF	TGTGCCAGCAGCCCGGGCCCCGGGGAGCAGTTCTTC
TRBV12-3/TRBV12-4	TRBJ1-2	-	many	CASSLGGNPNYGYTF	TGTGCCAGCAGTTTGGGAGGGAATCCTAACTATGGCTACACCTTC
TRBV29-1	TRBJ2-3	TRBD2	-	CSAGLAGGLAGDTQYF	TGCAGCGCCGGACTAGCGGGAGGGCTAGCAGGGGATACGCAGTATTTT
TRBV5-5	TRBJ2-3	-	many	CASSHQGLNTDTQYF	TGTGCCAGCAGTCACCAGGGACTTAACACAGATACGCAGTATTTT
TRBV7-9	TRBJ1-1	-	many	CASSLAGSGEAFF	TGTGCCAGCAGCTTAGCTGGATCCGGTGAAGCTTTCTTT